Presented here are 24 T cell receptor beta chains from one specimen sequenced in a study of cytomegalovirus exposure and HLA in healthy donors. PCR involved 60 Vbeta and 13 Jbeta primers. Some clones are missing from TCRdb's copy, which holds only in-frame ones; the method was immunoSEQ multiplex PCR. This table holds 150,000 to 200,000 clones, approximately 85% found once. The sequenced material came from PBMCs. The receptors come from a man younger than 30 in good health and CMV-seropositive.

The chain employs TRBV5-5 and TRBJ2-7; 11 bases match TRBD2. The CDR3 consists of 18 residues. CDR1 is SGHKS, CDR2 YYEKEE, per germline (reference sequence). J was trimmed by 2 bases and V by 2 bases; bases with no gene match: 12. The CDR3 bases are TGTGCCAGCAGCTTCCTCCCCCTAGCGGGGGGTTCCACCTACGAGCAGTACTTC. This codes for CASSFLPLAGGSTYEQYF.

The chain joins TRBV7-3 to TRBJ2-7; D is perhaps TRBD1 (6 bases). The germline V and J ends were trimmed by 5 bases and 2 bases, with 16 bases remaining between them. CDR1 and CDR2 (germline): SGHTA, FQGTGA. This CDR3 is built from 15 residues. The CDR3 sequence is CASSPGAAFTYEQYF. The CDR3 nucleotides are TGTGCCAGCAGCCCAGGGGCCGCCTTTACCTACGAGCAGTACTTC.

The chain combines TRBV2 with TRBJ1-2; 9 nucleotides agree with TRBD1. J lost 8 bases, V lost 2 bases, and 3 bases had no gene match. CDR1 is SNHLY, CDR2 FYNNEI, per germline. This CDR3 comprises 13 residues. The CDR3 DNA is TGTGCCAGCAGTGAAACACAGGGGGCCGGCTACACCTTC. Amino acid sequence: CASSETQGAGYTF.

The chain carries TRBV27 and TRBJ2-7; weak D call: TRBD1 (5 bases). Trimming took off 5 bases at V and 3 bases at J, with 11 bases between the two ends. CDR1 and CDR2 (germline): MNHEY, SMNVEV (reference sequence). The CDR3 extends over 13 amino acids. CDR3 DNA sequence: TGTGCCAGCAGTCCCGGACAAAACTACGAGCAGTACTTC. Translated: CASSPGQNYEQYF.

The V gene is TRBV5-1, the J gene TRBJ2-3; possibly TRBD2 for D (5 bases). V lost 0 bases, J lost 1 base, and 12 bases lay in between. This CDR3 is built from 16 residues. Germline assignment: CDR1 SGHRS and CDR2 YFSETQ. As DNA, the CDR3 is TGCGCCAGCAGCTTGGCGAGCGGTGGTGGCACAGATACGCAGTATTTT. Protein sequence: CASSLASGGGTDTQYF.

The chain is built from TRBV2 and TRBJ2-3, with a tentative D call TRBD2 (7 bases). The CDR3 contains 16 residues. Germline V gene data show CDR1 as SNHLY and CDR2 as FYNNEI. Trimming took 0 bases from V and 2 from J, leaving 12 bases between them. CDR3 protein: CASSEAGGLYTDTQYF. The CDR3 DNA reads TGTGCCAGCAGTGAAGCGGGGGGGCTGTACACAGATACGCAGTATTTT. Using reference TRBV2 and TRBJ2-3 for the parts outside the CDR3, the full variable domain is EPEVTQTPSHQVTQMGQEVILRCVPISNHLYFYWYRQILGQKVEFLVSFYNNEISEKSEIFDDQFSVERPDGSNFTLKIRSTKLEDSAMYFCASSEAGGLYTDTQYFGPGTRLTVL.

The chain joins TRBV5-1 to TRBJ2-7; TRBD2 is a possible D gene (6 bases). Germline V gene sequence: CDR1 SGHRS, CDR2 YFSETQ. The CDR3 is 15 residues long. V was cut by 5 bases and J by 1 base, with 16 bases left in between. This chain's CDR3 is CASRATGTPSYEQYF. The CDR3 DNA sequence: TGCGCCAGCAGAGCCACCGGGACTCCATCCTACGAGCAGTACTTC. Using reference TRBV5-1 and TRBJ2-7 for the parts outside the CDR3, the full variable domain is KAGVTQTPRYLIKTRGQQVTLSCSPISGHRSVSWYQQTPGQGLQFLFEYFSETQRNKGNFPGRFSGRQFSNSRSEMNVSTLELGDSALYLCASRATGTPSYEQYFGPGTRLTVT.

The V call is TRBV5-6, the J call TRBJ1-2; 7 bases match TRBD1. V shed 0 bases, J shed 6 bases, and the junction held 5 bases outside the gene matches. Germline V gene data show CDR1 as SGHDT and CDR2 as YYEEEE. CDR3 length: 14 residues. CDR3 amino acids: CASSLAGTADGYTF. For the CDR3, the DNA is TGTGCCAGCAGCTTGGCCGGGACAGCGGATGGCTACACCTTC.

The chain employs TRBV7-9 and TRBJ1-2; 10 bases map to TRBD1. Germline trimming cut 5 bases from V and 7 bases from J; bases unmatched to any gene: 7. The germline V gene has CDR1 SEHNR and CDR2 FQNEAQ (reference sequence). The CDR3 is 14 amino acids. The CDR3 bases are TGTGCCAGCAGCCGCGGGACAGGGGTAATTGGCTACACCTTC. It is translated as CASSRGTGVIGYTF.

V and J are TRBV18 and TRBJ1-6, with no clear D. This CDR3 region has 11 residues. Trimming took 6 bases from V and 7 from J, leaving 4 bases between them. Germline V CDR1 and CDR2: KGHSH, LQKENI. The CDR3 region has the DNA TGTGCCAGCTCCCAAAATTCACCCCTCCACTTT. Amino acids: CASSQNSPLHF.

This chain connects TRBV7-3 to TRBJ2-1, with TRBD2 matching over 15 bases. The CDR3 has 17 amino acids. The V gene end was trimmed by 5 bases and the J gene end by 6 bases; junction bases not matched to a gene: 8. Looked up from germline, CDR1 is SGHTA and CDR2 is FQGTGA. The CDR3 sequence: CASSIGTSGGSGNEQFF. Here the CDR3 DNA reads TGTGCCAGCAGCATCGGGACTAGCGGGGGGTCCGGCAATGAGCAGTTCTTC.

The chain joins TRBV7-9 to TRBJ1-1; TRBD1 aligns across 9 bases. The germline V gene encodes CDR1 SEHNR and CDR2 FQNEAQ (reference sequence). With 5 bases clipped from V and 10 bases from J, the junction kept 11 bases outside the gene matches. The CDR3 runs to 14 residues. The CDR3 bases are TGTGCCAGCAGCGATCACGGGACAGGGAGTTCAGCTTTCTTT. Translation gives CASSDHGTGSSAFF.

The gene calls are TRBV18 and TRBJ1-1, with TRBD1 matching 10 bases. The CDR3 extends over 14 amino acids. J gave up 5 bases and V 3 bases, and 3 bases lay outside the gene matches. CDR1 and CDR2 from the germline V gene are KGHSH and LQKENI. CDR3 sequence reads: CASSPTGGRTEAFF. CDR3 sequence (DNA): TGTGCCAGCTCACCGACAGGGGGCAGGACTGAAGCTTTCTTT.

V is TRBV5-6 and J is TRBJ1-2; 7 positions match TRBD1. The CDR3 spans 16 residues. Germline-derived CDR1 and CDR2 are SGHDT and YYEEEE. J was trimmed by 4 bases and V by 4 bases; bases with no gene match: 13. This CDR3 is CASSLPGVGTVYGYTF. For the CDR3, the DNA is TGTGCCAGCAGCCTGCCCGGAGTCGGGACAGTCTATGGCTACACCTTC.

The chain's CDR3 is CASSLGSGRSTDTQYF. CDR3 DNA sequence: TGTGCCAGCAGCTTAGGATCAGGGAGGAGCACAGATACGCAGTATTTT. The V call is TRBV7-2, the J call TRBJ2-3; D may be TRBD2 (6 bases). CDR3 size: 16 residues. Looked up from germline, CDR1 is SGHTA and CDR2 is FQGNSA. Trimming left V 1 base short and J 0 bases short, with 11 bases between.

The chain combines TRBV9 with TRBJ2-7; TRBD1 agrees at 8 bases. The junction had 8 bases not matched to a gene; V was cut back by 0 bases and J by 3 bases. This CDR3 region has 16 residues. CDR1 is SGDLS and CDR2 is YYNGEE in the germline V gene. CDR3: CASSVGDGGQDYEQYF. In DNA form, the CDR3 reads TGTGCCAGCAGCGTAGGAGATGGGGGACAGGACTACGAGCAGTACTTC.

The chain employs TRBV5-6 and TRBJ2-7, with TRBD1 as a possible D gene (7 bases). CDR1 is SGHDT and CDR2 is YYEEEE in the germline V gene. The V and J ends lost 2 bases and 4 bases respectively, with 19 bases between them. There are 16 residues in the CDR3. CDR3 region: CASSFRGTGTAYEQYF. CDR3 sequence (DNA): TGTGCCAGCAGCTTTCGGGGGACTGGGACAGCATACGAGCAGTACTTC.

This clone occurred once. The chain links TRBV2 to TRBJ2-7, with unresolved D. With 4 bases removed from V and 1 base from J, the gap between germline ends came to 8 bases. This CDR3 comprises 13 residues. Germline V gives CDR1 SNHLY, CDR2 FYNNEI. CDR3 nucleotides: TGTGCCAGCAGTGGTCCCGGTTCCTACGAGCAGTACTTC. This sequence encodes CASSGPGSYEQYF.

Here the CDR3 DNA reads TGTGCCAGCAGCTTAGCGTGGGACACCGGACCCGGGGCCAACGTCCTGACTTTC. Its translation: CASSLAWDTGPGANVLTF. The chain employs TRBV7-9 and TRBJ2-6, with D possibly matching TRBD1 (6 bases). The CDR3 loop spans 18 amino acids. Looked up from germline, CDR1 is SEHNR and CDR2 is FQNEAQ (reference sequence). V lost 0 bases to trimming and J lost 4 bases, with 16 bases between them.

This clone rates as medium-sized. The rearrangement links TRBV7-9 to TRBJ1-6, with 9 bases lining up with TRBD1. The CDR3 length is 17 residues. V was clipped by 5 bases and J by 10 bases; unmatched bases: 15. Germline loops: CDR1 SEHNR, CDR2 FQNEAQ (reference sequence). The CDR3 sequence is CASSRHDKQGARSPLHF. The CDR3, as DNA: TGTGCCAGCAGCCGTCACGATAAACAGGGGGCGAGATCACCCCTCCACTTT.

The chain is built from TRBV5-1 and TRBJ1-2; 7 nucleotides align to TRBD1. The germline V gene encodes CDR1 SGHRS and CDR2 YFSETQ. The V segment lost 4 bases and the J segment 5 bases; nucleotides outside the gene matches: 14. The CDR3 length is 16 residues. The CDR3 DNA sequence: TGCGCCAGCAGCCAAGTCACAGGGGTCCGGGAGTATGGCTACACCTTC. Translated, it gives CASSQVTGVREYGYTF.

The V and J genes are TRBV11-2 and TRBJ2-3; 8 nucleotides align to TRBD2. From germline, CDR1 is SGHAT and CDR2 FQNNGV. The trim removed 1 base at V and 6 bases at J, leaving 6 bases unmatched. The CDR3 consists of 15 residues. The CDR3 nucleotides are TGTGCCAGCAGCTTAGTGCGGGGGGCCGCGGATACGCAGTATTTT. It encodes CASSLVRGAADTQYF. The full variable domain, rest sourced from reference TRBV11-2 and TRBJ2-3, is EAGVAQSPRYKIIEKRQSVAFWCNPISGHATLYWYQQILGQGPKLLIQFQNNGVVDDSQLPKDRFSAERLKGVDSTLKIQPAKLEDSAVYLCASSLVRGAADTQYFGPGTRLTVL.

V usage is TRBV7-9 and J usage is TRBJ1-2, with a weak D call TRBD1 (5 bases). Germline lookup yields CDR1 SEHNR and CDR2 FQNEAQ (reference sequence). Trimming pared 0 bases from V and 5 bases from J, leaving 7 bases between. The CDR3 has 13 amino acids. CDR3 DNA: TGTGCCAGCAGCTTAGCGTCAGGGTATGGCTACACCTTC. Its protein product is CASSLASGYGYTF.

V usage is TRBV18 and J usage is TRBJ2-7; tentative D call: TRBD1 (5 bases). The germline V gene has CDR1 KGHSH and CDR2 LQKENI. This CDR3 contains 12 residues. Trimming removed 6 bases at V and 3 bases at J, with 9 bases between. CDR3 sequence reads: CASSSTVYEQYF. Written as DNA, the CDR3 is TGTGCCAGCTCCTCGACAGTCTACGAGCAGTACTTC.